This TCR beta chain comes out of a study of blood T cells in healthy people across ages (dated by TCRdb to about 2015). Background for the entire study: In model experiments, roughly one uniquely barcoded TCR beta cDNA molecule per two T cells was captured by template switching. To track age-related changes in TCR beta repertoire diversity, the study relied on deep sequencing normalized with unique cDNA molecular identifiers. Four age groups were formed from the donors: young (average approximately 15 years), middle-aged (around 37), aged (roughly 58) and long-lived (82). Two additional independent replicas of 1 million unique cDNA reads from the same blood draw were analyzed for two donors (one aged 18 to 29 and one aged 80 or older). To avoid experimental bias, donors of different ages were randomly spread across the sequencing lanes. What the authors observed across the whole study: Bulk unsorted PBMC profiling prevented conclusive comparison of naive and antigen-experienced compartments. Because donor CMV infection status was unknown, age-related changes in expanded clonotypes were potentially confounded. Compared with the aged group, more naive CD4+ T cells, fewer expanded clones and increased TCR diversity were shown by the long-lived group, suggesting age selection. As age increased, observed TCR beta diversity per million T cells dropped in a roughly linear way, and a significant reduction was already evident by age 40. There was a strong correlation between observed TCR beta diversity and the percentage of naive T cells measured by flow cytometry. Estimates of total diversity based on one million sequenced T cells were considered lower bounds and underestimates.

The library was prepared using 5' RACE. Sequencing instrument: Illumina HiSeq 2500. A second about 7 to 11 cycle PCR used a sample-barcoded 5' primer and a J-beta primer mix. A unique molecular identifier was introduced onto each TCR beta cDNA molecule by a template-switch 5' adaptor carrying 12 random nucleotides. At least 2.5 million CDR3-containing paired-end reads were obtained from each sample. First-strand cDNA synthesis was performed from all RNA using the Mint cDNA synthesis kit, with priming by a TRBC-specific oligonucleotide. Following uracil-DNA glycosylase treatment, all cDNA underwent a first 18-cycle PCR with the universal primers M1SS and BC2_uni_R. Concerning the study's data processing: For normalization, 1 million high-quality reads were randomly selected from each sample, with every read carrying a distinct molecular identifier. Reads with shared molecular identifiers were discarded instead of being binned into consensus sequences. CDR3 identification, clonotype clustering and error correction used MiTCR with a Q25 quality threshold and the strictest error-elimination algorithm. Lower-bound total TCR beta diversity was estimated with a nonparametric unseen species model using Euler transformation. TCRdb trimmed public reads at Q25 via fastp, called clones via MiXCR and kept in-frame beta chains. Each record represents a unique CDR3 protein, reported with the most common genes and DNA among its rows. TCRdb, rather than the study authors, made the V and J calls. For this sample there are about 1.5 million distinct CDR3 sequences; less than 45% appear just once. The biggest ten clones account for about 4% of the sample.

Systemically healthy Caucasian individuals from Russia, approximately 39 in total and aged about 6 to 95 years, were included as donors. Roughly 10 milliliters of peripheral blood were collected from each donor into EDTA-treated Vacutainer tubes. PBMCs were isolated by Ficoll-Paque density-gradient centrifugation, with at least 6 million obtained per sample. Trizol reagent was used to extract total RNA from the PBMCs, yielding at least 6 micrograms per sample. The percentages of naive CD45RAhigh/CD27high T cells were determined by flow cytometry on a PBMC aliquot from every donor. About this clonotype: It has no known antigen specificity. No per-base quality is available; no much larger clone lies one base away.

The CDR3 numbers 16 residues from cysteine through phenylalanine. The retained sequence is limited to the CDR3, 48 bases, with the frame set at the first base. Looking up the germline V gene (reference sequence) yields CDR1 LGHDT and CDR2 YNNKEL. Cut back by 0 bases and 2 bases, the V and J ends lie 14 bases apart. The material sequenced was blood. The clonotype comes from a woman aged 18-29 years in good health. The chain is assembled from TRBV3-1 and TRBJ2-7; TRBD2 could be the D gene, as 5 bases match. The DNA sequence is as follows: TGTGCCAGCAGCCAAGATAGTGGGAGCCCTCCCTACGAGCAGTACTTC. This codes for CASSQDSGSPPYEQYF.